The source of this T cell receptor (beta chain) is a study of CD8 T cells in ankylosing spondylitis. Points from the study as a whole: Some of the motif variants had earlier been found in reactive arthritis patients' fluid and blood. Ankylosing spondylitis blood appeared to be characterized by a TCR beta motif of roughly eight highly homologous variants.

Researchers built TCR beta libraries using quantitative 5'-RACE with molecular barcodes. From the 5' RACE reads, TCRdb called clonotypes with MiXCR, one entry per CDR3 protein. The table has more than 400,000 distinct CDR3 sequences, roughly 5% seen once; the top ten hold around 3.5%. The CDR3 consists of 14 residues. Germline CDR1 SGHTA, CDR2 FQGNSA. Trimming took off 0 bases at V and 3 bases at J, with 9 bases between the two ends. This clonotype was found a few times. Its cognate antigen is unknown. The chain combines TRBV7-2 with TRBJ2-7; D uncertain. This clonotype was obtained from a male donor with ankylosing spondylitis. The sequenced sample was blood, either unsorted or a sorted T cell fraction (not recorded which). The CDR3 loop reads CASSLALIYYEQYF. CDR3 bases: TGTGCCAGCAGCTTAGCGCTTATCTACTACGAGCAGTACTTC. Together with reference TRBV7-2 and TRBJ2-7, the CDR3 gives the full variable domain: GAGVSQSPSNKVTEKGKDVELRCDPISGHTALYWYRQSLGQGLEFLIYFQGNSAPDKSGLPSDRFSAERTGGSVSTLTIQRTQQEDSAVYLCASSLALIYYEQYFGPGTRLTVT.